The rows below give T cell receptor beta chains drawn from one sample of a study of T cells in tuberculosis. Data came from immunoSEQ multiplex PCR; TCRdb stores just in-frame clones and leaves some out. The repertoire holds around 32,000 clones, with roughly 95% as singletons. What was sequenced was PBMCs. The source of these receptors is a donor aged 10-30 years with latent tuberculosis or without tuberculosis infection. CDR3s include the opening cysteine and the closing phenylalanine or tryptophan. A D gene is named only where the DNA matches it firmly. Size values are once, few and many counts, or a class for expanded clones, and some rows have none.

clone size: .; J gene: TRBJ2-6; V gene: TRBV4-3; D gene: .; CDR3 protein: CASSQENRVANVLTF; CDR3 DNA: TGCGCCAGCAGCCAAGAAAACAGGGTGGCCAACGTCCTGACTTTC
clone size: .; J gene: TRBJ2-4; V gene: TRBV4-1; D gene: .; CDR3 protein: CASSQVQGLGIQYF; CDR3 DNA: TGCGCCAGCAGCCAGGTACAGGGTTTGGGCATTCAGTACTTC
clone size: .; J gene: TRBJ2-5; V gene: TRBV5-1; D gene: TRBD2; CDR3 protein: CASSWGLGGETQYF; CDR3 DNA: TGCGCCAGCAGCTGGGGACTAGGGGGAGAGACCCAGTACTTC
clone size: .; J gene: TRBJ2-5; V gene: TRBV28; D gene: TRBD2; CDR3 protein: CASSLGLTGLAGEIDLETQYF; CDR3 DNA: TGTGCCAGCAGCTTAGGTCTAACGGGACTAGCGGGAGAAATAGATCTAGAGACCCAGTACTTC
clone size: .; J gene: TRBJ2-5; V gene: TRBV7-2; D gene: .; CDR3 protein: CASSSPGQTETQYF; CDR3 DNA: TGTGCCAGCAGCTCCCCCGGACAGACGGAGACCCAGTACTTC
clone size: .; J gene: TRBJ2-7; V gene: TRBV7-2; D gene: TRBD1; CDR3 protein: CASSDSSGTAETRGEQYF; CDR3 DNA: TGTGCCAGCAGCGACTCGTCTGGGACAGCAGAAACCAGAGGCGAGCAGTACTTC
clone size: .; J gene: TRBJ1-2; V gene: TRBV7-9; D gene: .; CDR3 protein: CASSLGTANYGYTF; CDR3 DNA: TGTGCCAGCAGCTTAGGTACAGCTAACTATGGCTACACCTTC
clone size: .; J gene: TRBJ2-7; V gene: TRBV28; D gene: .; CDR3 protein: CASSLASFSSYEQYF; CDR3 DNA: TGTGCCAGCAGTTTAGCCTCCTTTAGCTCCTACGAGCAGTACTTC
clone size: .; J gene: TRBJ2-1; V gene: TRBV10-3; D gene: .; CDR3 protein: CAIKLASAYNEQFF; CDR3 DNA: TGTGCCATCAAATTGGCTAGCGCCTACAATGAGCAGTTCTTC
clone size: .; J gene: TRBJ2-7; V gene: TRBV5-6; D gene: .; CDR3 protein: CASSTPGSATYEQYF; CDR3 DNA: TGTGCCAGCAGCACGCCCGGTAGCGCGACCTACGAGCAGTACTTC
clone size: .; J gene: TRBJ2-2; V gene: TRBV5-8; D gene: TRBD1; CDR3 protein: CASSYRGVVTGELFF; CDR3 DNA: TGTGCCAGCAGCTACAGGGGGGTTGTCACCGGGGAGCTGTTTTTT
clone size: .; J gene: TRBJ2-3; V gene: TRBV25-1; D gene: TRBD2; CDR3 protein: CASSAAGRGDNTQYF; CDR3 DNA: TGTGCCAGCAGTGCCGCCGGGAGGGGGGATAATACGCAGTATTTT
clone size: .; J gene: TRBJ2-5; V gene: TRBV6-6; D gene: TRBD1; CDR3 protein: CASSDLRGRRETQYF; CDR3 DNA: TGTGCCAGCAGTGACCTCAGGGGGCGCCGGGAGACCCAGTACTTC
clone size: .; J gene: TRBJ2-3; V gene: TRBV27; D gene: .; CDR3 protein: CASSLGGAADTQYF; CDR3 DNA: TGTGCCAGCAGTTTGGGAGGAGCTGCAGATACGCAGTATTTT
clone size: once; J gene: TRBJ1-5; V gene: TRBV9; D gene: .; CDR3 protein: CASSVDIGQPQHF; CDR3 DNA: TGTGCCAGCAGCGTAGATATCGGGCAGCCCCAGCATTTT
clone size: .; J gene: TRBJ2-7; V gene: TRBV29-1; D gene: TRBD2; CDR3 protein: CSAVAGSIYEQYF; CDR3 DNA: TGCAGCGCGGTAGCGGGATCCATCTACGAGCAGTACTTC
clone size: .; J gene: TRBJ2-3; V gene: TRBV7-6; D gene: .; CDR3 protein: CASSLDLLEGDTQYF; CDR3 DNA: TGTGCCAGCAGCCTGGACTTATTAGAAGGAGATACGCAGTATTTT
clone size: .; J gene: TRBJ1-3; V gene: TRBV5-1; D gene: .; CDR3 protein: CASSLDGVNPGNTIYF; CDR3 DNA: TGCGCCAGCAGCTTGGACGGGGTGAATCCTGGAAACACCATATATTTT
clone size: .; J gene: TRBJ1-2; V gene: TRBV29-1; D gene: .; CDR3 protein: CSVPTRGAIYGYTF; CDR3 DNA: TGCAGCGTCCCAACACGGGGAGCAATCTATGGCTACACCTTC
clone size: .; J gene: TRBJ2-1; V gene: TRBV6-4; D gene: TRBD2; CDR3 protein: CASSEIRTSGSHEQFF; CDR3 DNA: TGTGCCAGCAGTGAAATTAGGACTAGCGGGAGTCATGAGCAGTTCTTC